This T cell receptor beta chain was recorded in a study of beta chain features in type 1 diabetes. What was sequenced were expressed TCRB transcripts, since all of the isolated RNA had been reverse transcribed. The table came from immunoSEQ multiplex PCR; TCRdb's copy has only in-frame clones and leaves some out. The sample has about 620,000 clones, roughly 15% seen once; the top ten hold around 0.1%. The CDR3 spans 15 residues. V lost 2 bases to trimming and J lost 4 bases, with 14 bases between them. Germline loops: CDR1 SGHVS, CDR2 FQNEAQ. This clone showed up just a few times. The clonotype originates from a man between 18 and 29 years old in good health. The sequencing input was naive CD4+ T cells from blood. The chain uses TRBV7-8 and TRBJ2-5; D gene unclear. The CDR3 here is CASSLRRVWGETQYF. Here the CDR3 DNA reads TGTGCCAGCAGCTTAAGGAGAGTTTGGGGAGAGACCCAGTACTTC.